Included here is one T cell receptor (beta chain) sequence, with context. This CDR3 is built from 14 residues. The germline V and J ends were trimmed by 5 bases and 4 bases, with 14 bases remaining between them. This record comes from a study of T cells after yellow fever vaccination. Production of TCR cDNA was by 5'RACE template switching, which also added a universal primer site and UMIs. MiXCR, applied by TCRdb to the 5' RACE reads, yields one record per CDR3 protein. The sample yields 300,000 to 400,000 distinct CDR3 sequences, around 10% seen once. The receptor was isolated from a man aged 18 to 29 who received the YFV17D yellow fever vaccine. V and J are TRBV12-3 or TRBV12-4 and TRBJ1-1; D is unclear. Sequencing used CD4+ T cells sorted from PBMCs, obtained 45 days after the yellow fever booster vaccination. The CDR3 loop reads CASSAGGKGTEAFF. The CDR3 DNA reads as TGTGCCAGCAGTGCAGGAGGGAAGGGCACTGAAGCTTTCTTT.